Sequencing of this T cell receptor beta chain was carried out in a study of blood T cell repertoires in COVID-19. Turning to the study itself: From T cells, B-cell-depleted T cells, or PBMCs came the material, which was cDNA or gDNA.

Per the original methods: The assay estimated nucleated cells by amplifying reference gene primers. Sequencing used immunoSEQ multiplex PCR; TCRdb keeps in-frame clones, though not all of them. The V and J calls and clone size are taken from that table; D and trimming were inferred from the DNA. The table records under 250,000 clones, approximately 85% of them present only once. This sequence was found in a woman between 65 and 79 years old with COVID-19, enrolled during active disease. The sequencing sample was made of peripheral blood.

This CDR3 reads CASSYHRAEGYTF. In DNA, the CDR3 is TGTGCCAGCAGTTACCACAGGGCGGAAGGCTACACCTTC. This chain uses TRBV6-2 or TRBV6-3 with TRBJ1-2; the D gene is possibly TRBD1 (6 bases). CDR1 is MNHEY and CDR2 is SVGEGT in the germline V gene. V was pared by 2 bases and J by 8 bases, with 12 bases between. This CDR3 has 13 residues.